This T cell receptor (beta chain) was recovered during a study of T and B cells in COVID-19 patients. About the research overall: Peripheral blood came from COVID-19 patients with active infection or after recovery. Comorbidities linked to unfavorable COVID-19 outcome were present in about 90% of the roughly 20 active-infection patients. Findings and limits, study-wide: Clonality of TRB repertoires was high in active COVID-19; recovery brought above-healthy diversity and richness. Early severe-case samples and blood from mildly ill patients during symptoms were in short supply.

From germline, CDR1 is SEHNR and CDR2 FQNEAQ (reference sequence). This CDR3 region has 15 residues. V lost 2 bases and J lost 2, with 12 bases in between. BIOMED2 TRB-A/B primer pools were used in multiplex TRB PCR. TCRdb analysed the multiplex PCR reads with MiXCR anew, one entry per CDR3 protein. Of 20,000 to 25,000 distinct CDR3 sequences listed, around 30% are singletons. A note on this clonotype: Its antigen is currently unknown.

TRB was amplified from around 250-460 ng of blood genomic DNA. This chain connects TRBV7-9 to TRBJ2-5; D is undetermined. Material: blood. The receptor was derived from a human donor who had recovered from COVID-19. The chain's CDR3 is CASSLIPGSQETQYF. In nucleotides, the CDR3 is TGTGCCAGCAGCTTAATACCCGGCAGTCAAGAGACCCAGTACTTC.